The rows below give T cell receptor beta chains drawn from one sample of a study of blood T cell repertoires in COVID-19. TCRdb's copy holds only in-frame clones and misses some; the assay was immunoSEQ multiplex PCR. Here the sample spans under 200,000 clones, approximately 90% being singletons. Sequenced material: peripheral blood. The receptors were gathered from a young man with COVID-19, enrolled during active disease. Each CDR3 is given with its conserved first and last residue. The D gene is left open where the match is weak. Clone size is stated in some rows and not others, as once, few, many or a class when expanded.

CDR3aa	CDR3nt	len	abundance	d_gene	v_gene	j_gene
CASRLSPADQETQYF	TGTGCCAGTAGACTCTCCCCTGCGGACCAAGAGACCCAGTACTTC	15	-	-	TRBV19	TRBJ2-5
CASSTGLAGGIRGNEQFF	TGTGCCAGCAGCACTGGACTAGCGGGAGGCATCCGGGGGAATGAGCAGTTCTTC	18	-	TRBD2	TRBV6-2/TRBV6-3	TRBJ2-1
CASSFGLAGNNEQFF	TGTGCCAGCAGTTTTGGACTAGCGGGAAACAATGAGCAGTTCTTC	15	few	TRBD2	TRBV6-2/TRBV6-3	TRBJ2-1
CASSDPGRLNTGELFF	TGCGCCAGCAGTGACCCAGGGCGCTTGAACACCGGGGAGCTGTTTTTT	16	-	-	TRBV10-2	TRBJ2-2
CASSFGSYSYNEQFF	TGTGCCAGCAGCTTTGGTAGTTATTCCTACAATGAGCAGTTCTTC	15	-	-	TRBV11-2	TRBJ2-1
CASSQDRAQETQYF	TGTGCCAGCAGCCAAGACAGGGCACAAGAGACCCAGTACTTC	14	-	-	TRBV3-1/TRBV3-2	TRBJ2-5
CASSYEGTTVFYGYTF	TGTGCCAGCAGTTACGAAGGGACTACTGTCTTCTATGGCTACACCTTC	16	-	-	TRBV6-2/TRBV6-3	TRBJ1-2
CASSLGQGALYGYTF	TGTGCCAGCAGCTTAGGGCAGGGGGCCTTATATGGCTACACCTTC	15	once	TRBD1	TRBV11-2	TRBJ1-2
CASSVASGNTGELFF	TGTGCCAGCAGCGTAGCAAGCGGGAACACCGGGGAGCTGTTTTTT	15	-	-	TRBV9	TRBJ2-2
CASSYTGGNEQFF	TGTGCCAGCAGTTACACCGGAGGCAATGAGCAGTTCTTC	13	-	-	TRBV6-5	TRBJ2-1
CASSQDGTSAENEQFF	TGTGCCAGCAGCCAAGATGGAACTAGCGCGGAGAATGAGCAGTTCTTC	16	-	TRBD2	TRBV3-1/TRBV3-2	TRBJ2-1
CASSPTGYETQYF	TGTGCCAGCAGTCCGACAGGGTACGAGACCCAGTACTTC	13	-	TRBD1	TRBV27	TRBJ2-5
CASSLFFAGGPSEQYF	TGTGCCAGCAGTTTATTCTTCGCGGGAGGGCCGTCCGAGCAGTACTTC	16	-	TRBD2	TRBV27	TRBJ2-7
CASSLPDRENYGYTF	TGCGCCAGCAGCTTACCCGACAGGGAGAACTATGGCTACACCTTC	15	-	TRBD1	TRBV5-1	TRBJ1-2
CASSSGTSGSQETQYF	TGTGCCAGCTCGTCCGGGACTAGCGGGAGTCAAGAGACCCAGTACTTC	16	-	TRBD2	TRBV18	TRBJ2-5
CASSPLRPVDEQYF	TGTGCCAGCAGCCCATTACGTCCGGTCGACGAGCAGTACTTC	14	-	-	TRBV28	TRBJ2-7
CSVGAGTAYEQYF	TGCAGCGTGGGGGCCGGGACGGCCTACGAGCAGTACTTC	13	-	-	TRBV29-1	TRBJ2-7
CASSLGQGWHSPLHF	TGTGCCAGCAGTTTGGGACAGGGATGGCATTCACCCCTCCACTTT	15	-	TRBD1	TRBV7-3	TRBJ1-6
CASGRSGEQYF	TGTGCCAGCGGAAGATCGGGCGAGCAGTACTTC	11	-	-	TRBV9	TRBJ2-7
CASSWTGGADTQYF	TGTGCCAGCAGCTGGACAGGGGGCGCAGATACGCAGTATTTT	14	-	TRBD1	TRBV5-4	TRBJ2-3
CASSQVGLPSYEQYF	TGCGCCAGCAGCCAAGTGGGGCTGCCCTCCTACGAGCAGTACTTC	15	-	-	TRBV4-1	TRBJ2-7
CASSPRQESLIYGYTF	TGTGCCAGCAGCCCCAGACAGGAAAGTCTAATATATGGCTACACCTTC	16	-	-	TRBV4-2	TRBJ1-2
CASSLGTGRDEQYF	TGTGCCAGCAGCTTAGGGACAGGTCGGGACGAGCAGTACTTC	14	few	TRBD1	TRBV11-2	TRBJ2-7
CASSPVWGPYGYTF	TGTGCCAGCAGTCCTGTCTGGGGGCCCTATGGCTACACCTTC	14	-	-	TRBV3-1/TRBV3-2	TRBJ1-2
CASSLGTGGEQPQHF	TGTGCCAGCTCTCTCGGGACAGGGGGCGAACAGCCCCAGCATTTT	15	-	TRBD1	TRBV18	TRBJ1-5
CASSSIAGADQPQHF	TGTGCCAGCAGTTCGATAGCGGGGGCTGATCAGCCCCAGCATTTT	15	-	-	TRBV28	TRBJ1-5
CASNAVDRPVQSHYEQYF	TGTGCCAGCAACGCCGTGGACAGGCCCGTTCAAAGCCATTACGAGCAGTACTTC	18	-	TRBD1	TRBV25-1	TRBJ2-7
CASSLGGQGLYEQYF	TGTGCCAGCAGCTTAGGTGGACAGGGGTTATACGAGCAGTACTTC	15	-	TRBD1	TRBV11-2	TRBJ2-7
CASRKAGTGDEKLFF	TGTGCCAGCAGAAAGGCTGGGACAGGTGACGAAAAACTGTTTTTT	15	-	TRBD1	TRBV28	TRBJ1-4
CASSQTRSGGSSYNEQFF	TGTGCCAGCAGCCAAACACGTAGCGGGGGTAGCTCCTACAATGAGCAGTTCTTC	18	-	TRBD2	TRBV3-1/TRBV3-2	TRBJ2-1
CATSGLAGVRTGELFF	TGTGCCACCAGCGGACTAGCGGGAGTCAGAACCGGGGAGCTGTTTTTT	16	-	TRBD2	TRBV15	TRBJ2-2
CASSIAGQRGNTIYF	TGTGCCAGTAGTATAGCCGGACAGCGGGGGAACACCATATATTTT	15	-	-	TRBV19	TRBJ1-3
CASSQDRRRGTDTQYF	TGTGCCAGCAGCCAAGATAGGCGCAGGGGAACAGATACGCAGTATTTT	16	-	-	TRBV4-2	TRBJ2-3
CASRTGTSGSVETQYF	TGCGCCAGCAGAACCGGGACTAGCGGGAGTGTTGAGACCCAGTACTTC	16	-	TRBD2	TRBV5-1	TRBJ2-5
CASSLAGVEYEQYF	TGCGCCAGCAGCTTGGCGGGAGTTGAATACGAGCAGTACTTC	14	-	-	TRBV5-1	TRBJ2-7